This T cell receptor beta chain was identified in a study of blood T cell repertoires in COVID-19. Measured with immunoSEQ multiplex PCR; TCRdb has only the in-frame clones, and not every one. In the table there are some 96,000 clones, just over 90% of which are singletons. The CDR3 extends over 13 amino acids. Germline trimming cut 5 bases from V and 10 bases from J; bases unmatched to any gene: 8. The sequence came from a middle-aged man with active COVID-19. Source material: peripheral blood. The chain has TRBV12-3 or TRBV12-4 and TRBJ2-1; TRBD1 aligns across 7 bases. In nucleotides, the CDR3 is TGTGCCAGCAGTCCATACAGGGGCGGGGAGCAGTTCTTC. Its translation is CASSPYRGGEQFF.